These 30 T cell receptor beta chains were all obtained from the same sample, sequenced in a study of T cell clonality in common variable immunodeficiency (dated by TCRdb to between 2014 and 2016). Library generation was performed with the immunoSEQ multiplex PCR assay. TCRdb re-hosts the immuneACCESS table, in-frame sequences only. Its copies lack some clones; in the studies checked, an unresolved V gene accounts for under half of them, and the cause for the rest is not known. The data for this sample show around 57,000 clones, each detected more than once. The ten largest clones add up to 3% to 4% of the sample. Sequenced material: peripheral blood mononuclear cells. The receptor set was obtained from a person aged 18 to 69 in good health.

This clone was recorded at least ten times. The CDR3 reads CAIRGGTVNTEAFF. Incomplete CDR3 DNA: TGTGCCATCAGGGGCGGGACAGTGAACACTGAA. V and J are TRBV10-3 and TRBJ1-1; 7 nucleotides agree with TRBD1. The read is 3 residues too short to cover the CDR3 end, so that end is filled in from the germline J gene. The CDR3 is made up of 14 amino acids. Trimming removed 6 bases from V and 0 bases from J; junction bases left unmatched: 4. Germline CDR1 is ENHRY and CDR2 is SYGVKD.

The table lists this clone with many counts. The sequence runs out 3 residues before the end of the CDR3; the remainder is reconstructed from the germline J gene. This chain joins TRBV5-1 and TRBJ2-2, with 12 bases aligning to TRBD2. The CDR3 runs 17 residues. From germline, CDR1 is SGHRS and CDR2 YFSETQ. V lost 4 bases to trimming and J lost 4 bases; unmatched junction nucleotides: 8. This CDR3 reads CASSPGQLAGGTGELFF. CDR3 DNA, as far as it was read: TGCGCCAGCAGCCCGGGACAACTAGCGGGAGGCACCGGGGAG.

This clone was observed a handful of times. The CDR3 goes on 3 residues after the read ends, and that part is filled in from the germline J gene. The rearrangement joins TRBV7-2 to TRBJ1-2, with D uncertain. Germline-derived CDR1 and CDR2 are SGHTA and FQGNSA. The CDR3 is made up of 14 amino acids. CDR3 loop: CASSLESFGRDYTF. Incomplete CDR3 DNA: TGTGCCAGCAGCTTAGAAAGCTTCGGTCGCGAC. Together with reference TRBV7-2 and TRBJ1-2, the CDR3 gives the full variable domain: GAGVSQSPSNKVTEKGKDVELRCDPISGHTALYWYRQSLGQGLEFLIYFQGNSAPDKSGLPSDRFSAERTGGSVSTLTIQRTQQEDSAVYLCASSLESFGRDYTFGSGTRLTVV.

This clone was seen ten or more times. CDR3 DNA, as far as it was read: TGTGCCTGGAGTGTACTTCCCGGGACC. Amino acids: CAWSVLPGT. In full, the CDR3 is CAWSVLPGTQYF. The rearrangement joins TRBV30 to TRBJ2-5, with D hard to call. The read stops 3 residues short of the end of the CDR3; the missing end is completed from the germline J gene. CDR1 GTSNPN and CDR2 SVGIG come from the germline V gene (reference sequence). V was shortened by 0 bases and J by 7 bases, with 9 bases between the two germline ends. The CDR3 is 12 residues long.

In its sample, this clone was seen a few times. The sequenced part of the CDR3 DNA is TGTGCCAGCAGCTTAGGGGCTAGCCCGGAGACC. Translating it yields CASSLGASPET. The CDR3, in full, reads CASSLGASPETQYF. V usage is TRBV11-2 and J usage is TRBJ2-5; D perhaps matches TRBD2 (5 bases). The DNA ends 3 residues before the CDR3 does, and the rest of the CDR3 is filled in from the germline J gene. The CDR3 length is 14 residues. The germline gives CDR1 SGHAT, CDR2 FQNNGV. Trimming shortened V by 1 base and J by 5 bases, and 11 bases separated the two germline ends.

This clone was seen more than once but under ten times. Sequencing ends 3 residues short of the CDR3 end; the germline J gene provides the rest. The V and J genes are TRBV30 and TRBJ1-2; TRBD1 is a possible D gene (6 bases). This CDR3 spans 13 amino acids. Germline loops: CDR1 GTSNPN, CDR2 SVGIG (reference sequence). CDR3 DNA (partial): TGTGCCTGGAGTGGGGGGGGCGCGGGGGGC. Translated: CAWSGGGAGG. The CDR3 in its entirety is CAWSGGGAGGYTF.

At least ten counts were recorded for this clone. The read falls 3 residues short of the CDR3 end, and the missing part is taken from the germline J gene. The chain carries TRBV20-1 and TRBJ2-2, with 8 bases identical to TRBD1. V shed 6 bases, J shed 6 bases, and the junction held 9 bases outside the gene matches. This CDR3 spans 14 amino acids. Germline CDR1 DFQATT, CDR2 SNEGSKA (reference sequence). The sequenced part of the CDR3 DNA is TGCAGTGCAAGGACAGGGTTCCTTGCCGGGGAG. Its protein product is CSARTGFLAGE. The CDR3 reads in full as CSARTGFLAGELFF.

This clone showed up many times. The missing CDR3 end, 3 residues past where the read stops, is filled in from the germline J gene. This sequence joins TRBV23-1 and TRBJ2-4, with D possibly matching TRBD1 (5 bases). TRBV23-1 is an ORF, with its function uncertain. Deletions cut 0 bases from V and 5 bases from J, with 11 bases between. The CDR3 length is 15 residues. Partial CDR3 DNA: TGCGCCAGCAGTCAATCGTGGCAGGGCCAAAACATT. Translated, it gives CASSQSWQGQNI. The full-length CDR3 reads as CASSQSWQGQNIQYF.

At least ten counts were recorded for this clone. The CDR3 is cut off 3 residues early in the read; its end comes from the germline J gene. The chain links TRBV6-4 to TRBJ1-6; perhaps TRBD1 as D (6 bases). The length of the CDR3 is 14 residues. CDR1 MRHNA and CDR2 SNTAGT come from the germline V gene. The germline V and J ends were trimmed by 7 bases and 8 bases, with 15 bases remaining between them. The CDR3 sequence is CASKPGGPYSPLHF. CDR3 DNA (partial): TGTGCCAGCAAGCCGGGGGGGCCTTATTCACCC.

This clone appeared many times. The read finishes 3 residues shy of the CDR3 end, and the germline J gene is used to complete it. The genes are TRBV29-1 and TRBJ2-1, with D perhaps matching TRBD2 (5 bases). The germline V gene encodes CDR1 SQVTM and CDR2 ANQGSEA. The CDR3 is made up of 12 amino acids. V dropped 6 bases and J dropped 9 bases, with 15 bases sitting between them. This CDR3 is CSVAAEAAEQFF. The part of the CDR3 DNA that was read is TGCAGCGTCGCGGCTGAAGCGGCTGAG.

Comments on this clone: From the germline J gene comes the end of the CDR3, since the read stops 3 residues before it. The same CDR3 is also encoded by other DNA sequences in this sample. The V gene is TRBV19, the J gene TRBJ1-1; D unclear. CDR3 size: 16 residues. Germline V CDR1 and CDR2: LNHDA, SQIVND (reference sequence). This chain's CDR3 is CASSMLAGTRGETAFF. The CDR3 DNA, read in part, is TGTGCCAGTAGTATGCTTGCGGGAACCCGAGGAGAGACA.

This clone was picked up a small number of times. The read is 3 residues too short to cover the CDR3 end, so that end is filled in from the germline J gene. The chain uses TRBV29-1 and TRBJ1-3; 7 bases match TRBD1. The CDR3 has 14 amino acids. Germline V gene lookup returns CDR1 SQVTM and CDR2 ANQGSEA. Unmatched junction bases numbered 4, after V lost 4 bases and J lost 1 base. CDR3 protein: CSVGTTGSGNTIYF. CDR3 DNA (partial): TGCAGCGTTGGAACGACAGGGTCTGGAAACACC.

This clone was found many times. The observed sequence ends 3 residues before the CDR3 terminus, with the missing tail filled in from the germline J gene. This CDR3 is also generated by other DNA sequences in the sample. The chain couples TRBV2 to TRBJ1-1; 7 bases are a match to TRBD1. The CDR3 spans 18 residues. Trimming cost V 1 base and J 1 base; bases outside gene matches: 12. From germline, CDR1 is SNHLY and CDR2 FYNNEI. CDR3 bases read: TGTGCCAGCAGTGAAGGACAGGGCTTTTCGCACGGGAACACTGAA. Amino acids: CASSEGQGFSHGNTE. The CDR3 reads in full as CASSEGQGFSHGNTEAFF.

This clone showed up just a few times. CDR3 region: CASSPDRGLGGYTF. CDR3 DNA, as far as it was read: TGTGCCAGCAGCCCGGACAGGGGCCTTGGTGGC. This chain uses TRBV5-6 with TRBJ1-2; 9 bases align to TRBD1. Sequencing ends 3 residues short of the CDR3 end; the germline J gene provides the rest. V gave up 4 bases and J gave up 7 bases; unmatched junction bases: 8. This CDR3 is built from 14 residues. Germline loops: CDR1 SGHDT, CDR2 YYEEEE.

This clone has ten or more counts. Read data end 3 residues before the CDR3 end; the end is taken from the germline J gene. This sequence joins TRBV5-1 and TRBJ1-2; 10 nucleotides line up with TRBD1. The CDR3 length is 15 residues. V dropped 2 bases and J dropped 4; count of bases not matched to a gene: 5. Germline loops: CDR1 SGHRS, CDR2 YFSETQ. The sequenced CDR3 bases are TGCGCCAGCAGCTTAGGGACAGGGGCGGGCTATGGC. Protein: CASSLGTGAGYG. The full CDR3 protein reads CASSLGTGAGYGYTF.

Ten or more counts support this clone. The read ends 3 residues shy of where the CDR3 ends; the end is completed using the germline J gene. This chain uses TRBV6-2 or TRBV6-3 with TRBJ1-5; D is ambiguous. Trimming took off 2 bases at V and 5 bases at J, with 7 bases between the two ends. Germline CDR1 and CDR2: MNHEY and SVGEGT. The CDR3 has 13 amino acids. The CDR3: CASSYIVDQPQHF. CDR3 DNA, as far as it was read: TGTGCCAGCAGTTACATCGTCGATCAGCCC.

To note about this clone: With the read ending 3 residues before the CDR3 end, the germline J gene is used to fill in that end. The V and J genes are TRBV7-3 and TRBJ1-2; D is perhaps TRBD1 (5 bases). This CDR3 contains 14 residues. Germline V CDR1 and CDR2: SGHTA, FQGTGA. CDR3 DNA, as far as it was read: TGTGCCAGCAGCTTAATTCGGGGGTCCGGGGAC. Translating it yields CASSLIRGSGD. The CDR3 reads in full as CASSLIRGSGDYTF.

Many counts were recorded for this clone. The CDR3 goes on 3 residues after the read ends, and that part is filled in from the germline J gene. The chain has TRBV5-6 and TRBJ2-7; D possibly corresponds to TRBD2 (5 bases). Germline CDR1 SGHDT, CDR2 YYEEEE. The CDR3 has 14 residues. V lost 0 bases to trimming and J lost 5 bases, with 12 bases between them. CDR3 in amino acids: CASSLGEGVHEQYF. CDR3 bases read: TGTGCCAGCAGCTTGGGCGAGGGCGTGCACGAG.

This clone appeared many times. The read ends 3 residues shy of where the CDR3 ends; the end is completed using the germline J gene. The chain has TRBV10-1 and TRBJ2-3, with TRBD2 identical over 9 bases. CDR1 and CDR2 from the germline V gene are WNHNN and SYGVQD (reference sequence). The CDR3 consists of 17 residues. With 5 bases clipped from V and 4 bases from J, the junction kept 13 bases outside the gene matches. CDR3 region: CASSQYSGSEVADTQYF. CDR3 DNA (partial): TGCGCCAGCAGTCAATATAGCGGGAGTGAAGTTGCAGATACG.

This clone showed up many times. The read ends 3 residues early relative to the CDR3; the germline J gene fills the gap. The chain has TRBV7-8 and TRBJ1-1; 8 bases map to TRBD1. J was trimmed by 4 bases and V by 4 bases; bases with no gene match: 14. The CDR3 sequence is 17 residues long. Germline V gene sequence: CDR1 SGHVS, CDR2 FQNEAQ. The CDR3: CASSYGSQGARGTEAFF. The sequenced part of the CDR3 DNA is TGTGCCAGCAGCTACGGTAGCCAGGGGGCGCGGGGCACTGAA. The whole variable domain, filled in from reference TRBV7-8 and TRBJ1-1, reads GAGVSQSPRYKVAKRGQDVALRCDPISGHVSLFWYQQALGQGPEFLTYFQNEAQLDKSGLPSDRFFAERPEGSVSTLKIQRTQQEDSAVYLCASSYGSQGARGTEAFFGQGTRLTVV.

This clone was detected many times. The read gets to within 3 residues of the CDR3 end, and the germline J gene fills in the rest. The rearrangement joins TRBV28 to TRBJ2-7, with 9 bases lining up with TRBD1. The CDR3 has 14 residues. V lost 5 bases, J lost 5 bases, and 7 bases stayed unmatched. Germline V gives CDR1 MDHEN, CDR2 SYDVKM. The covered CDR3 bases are TGTGCCAGCAGTCCCACAGGGGGCTGGCACGAG. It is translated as CASSPTGGWHE. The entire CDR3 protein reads CASSPTGGWHEQYF.

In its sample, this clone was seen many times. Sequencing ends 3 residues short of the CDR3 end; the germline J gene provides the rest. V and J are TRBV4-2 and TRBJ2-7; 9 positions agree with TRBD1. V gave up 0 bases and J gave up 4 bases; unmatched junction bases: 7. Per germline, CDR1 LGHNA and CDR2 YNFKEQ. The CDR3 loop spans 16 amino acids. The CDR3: CASSQDLGTGNYEQYF. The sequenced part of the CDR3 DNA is TGTGCCAGCAGCCAAGACTTAGGGACAGGGAATTACGAG.

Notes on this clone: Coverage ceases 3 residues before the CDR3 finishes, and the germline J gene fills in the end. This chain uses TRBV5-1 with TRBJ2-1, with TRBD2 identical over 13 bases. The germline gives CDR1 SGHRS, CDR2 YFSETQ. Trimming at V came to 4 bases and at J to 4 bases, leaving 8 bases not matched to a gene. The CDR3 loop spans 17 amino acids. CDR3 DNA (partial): TGCGCCAGCAGCCCGAGGACTAGCGGGAGTGCATACAATGAG. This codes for CASSPRTSGSAYNE. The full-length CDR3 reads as CASSPRTSGSAYNEQFF.

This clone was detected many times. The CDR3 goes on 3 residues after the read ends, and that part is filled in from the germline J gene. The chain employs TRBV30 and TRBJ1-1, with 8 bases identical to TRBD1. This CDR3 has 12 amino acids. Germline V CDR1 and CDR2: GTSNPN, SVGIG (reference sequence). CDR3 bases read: TGTGCCTGGGAAACAGGGGGGAAGCGA. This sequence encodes CAWETGGKR. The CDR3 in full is CAWETGGKRAFF.

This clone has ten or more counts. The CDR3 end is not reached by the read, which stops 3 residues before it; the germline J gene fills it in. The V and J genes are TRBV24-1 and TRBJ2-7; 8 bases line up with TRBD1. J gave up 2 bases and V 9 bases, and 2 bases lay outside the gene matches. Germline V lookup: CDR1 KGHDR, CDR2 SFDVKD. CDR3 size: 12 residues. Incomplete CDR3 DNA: TGTGCCACCGGACAGGGAGCCTACGAG. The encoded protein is CATGQGAYE. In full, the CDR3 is CATGQGAYEQYF.

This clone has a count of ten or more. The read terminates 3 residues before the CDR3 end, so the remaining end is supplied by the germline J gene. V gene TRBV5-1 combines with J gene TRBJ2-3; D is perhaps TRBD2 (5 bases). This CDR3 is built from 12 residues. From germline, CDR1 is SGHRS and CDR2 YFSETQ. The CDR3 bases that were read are TGCGCCAGCAGACCTAGCCAAGAGACG. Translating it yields CASRPSQET. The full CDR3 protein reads CASRPSQETQYF. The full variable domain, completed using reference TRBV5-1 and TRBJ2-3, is KAGVTQTPRYLIKTRGQQVTLSCSPISGHRSVSWYQQTPGQGLQFLFEYFSETQRNKGNFPGRFSGRQFSNSRSEMNVSTLELGDSALYLCASRPSQETQYFGPGTRLTVL.

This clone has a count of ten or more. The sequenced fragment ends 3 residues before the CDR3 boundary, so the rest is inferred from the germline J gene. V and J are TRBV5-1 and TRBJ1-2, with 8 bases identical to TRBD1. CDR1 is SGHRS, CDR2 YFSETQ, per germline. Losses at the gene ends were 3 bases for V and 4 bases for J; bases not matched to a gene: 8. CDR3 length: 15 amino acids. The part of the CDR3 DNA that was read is TGCGCCAGCAGCTGGACGGACAGGGTGGGCTATGGC. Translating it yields CASSWTDRVGYG. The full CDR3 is CASSWTDRVGYGYTF.

This CDR3 reads CASSPGLRKQGAYEQYF. CDR3 DNA, as far as it was read: TGTGCCAGTAGTCCAGGTTTGCGAAAACAGGGGGCCTACGAG. The chain uses TRBV19 and TRBJ2-7; TRBD1 agrees at 8 bases. Coverage ceases 3 residues before the CDR3 finishes, and the germline J gene fills in the end. V lost 5 bases to trimming and J lost 2 bases; unmatched junction nucleotides: 14. The CDR3 is 17 residues long. From germline, CDR1 is LNHDA and CDR2 SQIVND (reference sequence).

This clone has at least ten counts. The sequenced CDR3 bases are TGCAGTGCAGTCCCCGGCGGGAGAGGGTCAGATACG. It yields the protein CSAVPGGRGSDT. The CDR3, in full, reads CSAVPGGRGSDTQYF. The chain recombines TRBV20-1 with TRBJ2-3; 7 bases are a match to TRBD2. The read terminates 3 residues ahead of where the CDR3 ends, so the germline J gene completes it. The germline CDR1 and CDR2 sequences are DFQATT and SNEGSKA (reference sequence). J was trimmed by 4 bases and V by 6 bases; bases with no gene match: 13. The CDR3 has 15 residues.

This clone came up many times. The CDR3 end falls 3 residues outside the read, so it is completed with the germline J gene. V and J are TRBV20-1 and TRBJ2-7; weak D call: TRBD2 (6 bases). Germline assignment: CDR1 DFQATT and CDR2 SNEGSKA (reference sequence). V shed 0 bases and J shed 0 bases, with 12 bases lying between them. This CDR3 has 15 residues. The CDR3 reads CSARDDGTFSYEQYF. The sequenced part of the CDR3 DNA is TGCAGTGCTAGAGATGATGGGACTTTCTCCTACGAG.